These 30 T cell receptor beta chains were sequenced from one sample in a study of molecular identifiers for immune sequencing clone quantification. TCRdb reprocessed the PCR reads via MiXCR and lists one record per CDR3 protein. The repertoire includes about 640,000 distinct CDR3 sequences, around 20% of them detected once, and 0.75% to 0.95% sits in the top ten. Sequencing input: naive CD8+ T cells from blood, with Jurkat cell RNA spiked in. Documented subset: FACS-sorted CD8+CD4-CCR7+CD45RA+ naive T cells. The receptors derive from a human donor in good health. Some libraries in this study had Jurkat cell RNA spiked in.

J is TRBJ1-6 and V is TRBV2; the D is unclear. The V gene's germline CDR1 is SNHLY and CDR2 FYNNEI. V lost 1 base and J lost 5, with 6 bases in between. This CDR3 has 14 amino acids. In nucleotides, the CDR3 is TGTGCCAGCAGTGAAGGGCCCAATAATTCACCCCTCCACTTT. This gives the protein CASSEGPNNSPLHF.

Many counts were recorded for this clonotype. CDR3 DNA sequence: TGTGCCAGCAGCGCCGGACATAACACTGAAGCTTTCTTT. Protein sequence: CASSAGHNTEAFF. The V and J genes are TRBV9 and TRBJ1-1; D is possibly TRBD1 (5 bases). This CDR3 comprises 13 residues. Trimming took off 3 bases at V and 2 bases at J, with 8 bases between the two ends. The germline CDR1 and CDR2 sequences are SGDLS and YYNGEE.

There are many counts of this clonotype. The chain recombines TRBV30 with TRBJ2-7; 7 bases are a match to TRBD1. Germline CDR1 GTSNPN, CDR2 SVGIG (reference sequence). J gave up 0 bases and V 5 bases, and 4 bases lay outside the gene matches. This CDR3 region has 13 residues. The chain's CDR3 is CAWGQESSYEQYF. The DNA of the CDR3 is TGTGCCTGGGGACAGGAGTCCTCCTACGAGCAGTACTTC.

This clonotype occurred many times. The chain links TRBV7-6 to TRBJ1-1, with D possibly TRBD1 on 5 matching bases. This CDR3 has 15 amino acids. V lost 4 bases and J lost 4, with 16 bases in between. Germline lookup yields CDR1 SGHVS and CDR2 FNYEAQ. In DNA, the CDR3 is TGTGCCAGCAGCTCATCCCAGGGTTGGGGCACTGAAGCTTTCTTT. This codes for CASSSSQGWGTEAFF.

The table lists this clonotype with many counts. J is TRBJ1-3 and V is TRBV13, with TRBD1 matching over 7 bases. Germline V gives CDR1 PRHDT, CDR2 FYEKMQ (reference sequence). V was clipped by 5 bases and J by 0 bases; unmatched bases: 4. CDR3 length equals 15 residues. The CDR3 loop reads CASSPRGHSGNTIYF. Here the CDR3 DNA reads TGTGCCAGCAGCCCGAGGGGGCACTCTGGAAACACCATATATTTT.

This clonotype was found a few times. The V gene is TRBV7-6, the J gene TRBJ1-1; TRBD1 matches 9 bases. This CDR3 contains 16 residues. Germline lookup yields CDR1 SGHVS and CDR2 FNYEAQ. With 1 base clipped from V and 3 bases from J, the junction kept 6 bases outside the gene matches. CDR3 amino acids: CASSLVGWTGDTEAFF. In nucleotides, the CDR3 is TGTGCCAGCAGCTTAGTGGGGTGGACAGGGGACACTGAAGCTTTCTTT.

Notes on this clonotype: The junction shows a germline mismatch at one end, possibly a read error. V usage is TRBV19 and J usage is TRBJ2-5, with TRBD2 identical over 8 bases. CDR3 length: 15 residues. Germline-derived CDR1 and CDR2 are LNHDA and SQIVND (reference sequence). The CDR3 here is CASSRGTRGVETQHF. The CDR3 nucleotides are TGTGCCAGTAGTAGGGGGACTAGGGGGGTAGAGACCCAGCACTTC.

There are many counts of this clonotype. The V and J genes are TRBV23-1 and TRBJ2-3; 15 bases fit TRBD2. TRBV23-1 is an open reading frame, and its role is uncertain. The CDR3 covers 17 residues. V lost 3 bases, J lost 4 bases, and 5 bases stayed unmatched. The CDR3 coding sequence is TGCGCCAGCAGTCACCACGGACTAGCGGGAGGGGCAGATACGCAGTATTTT. Its translation: CASSHHGLAGGADTQYF.

This clonotype has a count of ten or more. The genes are TRBV14 and TRBJ2-3; weak D call: TRBD2 (6 bases). The CDR3 is made up of 17 amino acids. Germline values: CDR1 SGHDN, CDR2 FVKESK. The ends were cut back, 1 base at V and 4 bases at J, with 18 bases in the middle. The CDR3 DNA reads as TGTGCCAGCAGCCAAGCCCGACTAGAAGAGCCTGCAGATACGCAGTATTTT. This sequence encodes CASSQARLEEPADTQYF.

This clonotype was recorded at least ten times. This chain links TRBV27 with TRBJ1-1; D remains unclear. CDR3 length equals 16 residues. V lost 3 bases and J 0 bases, leaving 14 bases between the germline ends. Per germline, CDR1 MNHEY and CDR2 SMNVEV (reference sequence). CDR3 protein: CASSFSLSLMNTEAFF. CDR3 sequence (DNA): TGTGCCAGCAGTTTTTCCCTCTCCCTGATGAACACTGAAGCTTTCTTT.

This clonotype came up many times. This chain joins TRBV2 and TRBJ2-5, with TRBD2 matching 9 bases. The CDR3 runs to 15 residues. CDR1 SNHLY and CDR2 FYNNEI come from the germline V gene. V shed 5 bases and J 6 bases; nucleotides not matched to a gene: 10. DNA for the CDR3: TGTGCCAGCAGTCTGGGCGGGGGGGCCCGACAGACCCAGTACTTC. It is translated as CASSLGGGARQTQYF.

This clonotype was detected only a few times. The genes are TRBV11-2 and TRBJ2-7; D may be TRBD1 (5 bases). Germline V gives CDR1 SGHAT, CDR2 FQNNGV. With 3 bases removed from V and 1 base from J, the gap between germline ends came to 10 bases. The CDR3 totals 14 residues. The CDR3: CASSFPDKSYEQYF. The CDR3, as DNA: TGTGCCAGCAGCTTCCCGGACAAATCCTACGAGCAGTACTTC. Full variable domain (rest looked up from reference TRBV11-2 and TRBJ2-7): EAGVAQSPRYKIIEKRQSVAFWCNPISGHATLYWYQQILGQGPKLLIQFQNNGVVDDSQLPKDRFSAERLKGVDSTLKIQPAKLEDSAVYLCASSFPDKSYEQYFGPGTRLTVT.

Worth noting for this clonotype: At one end the junction does not follow the germline gene, possibly because of a read error. This sequence joins TRBV5-1 and TRBJ1-1, with D uncertain. The CDR3 runs 13 residues. Germline CDR1 SGHRS, CDR2 YFSETQ. CDR3 nucleotide sequence: TGCGCCGGCAGCTTGGCGGGAGGAACTGAAGCTTTCTTT. Amino acids: CAGSLAGGTEAFF.

The sample holds a few counts of this clonotype. The chain recombines TRBV19 with TRBJ1-2, with D unresolved. There are 15 residues in the CDR3. Germline CDR1 is LNHDA and CDR2 is SQIVND (reference sequence). V lost 2 bases to trimming and J lost 5 bases, with 15 bases between them. The CDR3 DNA is TGTGCCAGTAGTATACCCGAGGGCTTAGGATATGGCTACACCTTC. The encoded protein is CASSIPEGLGYGYTF.

The CDR3 DNA is TGTGCCAGCACCCCGGGACAGTTGAGCGGCAATCAGCCCCAGCATTTT. As protein: CASTPGQLSGNQPQHF. The chain recombines TRBV2 with TRBJ1-5, with 7 bases aligning to TRBD1. The CDR3 runs to 16 residues. Germline V lookup: CDR1 SNHLY, CDR2 FYNNEI. The trim removed 7 bases at V and 2 bases at J, leaving 11 bases unmatched.

This clonotype was observed many times. The chain joins TRBV7-9 to TRBJ2-3; 9 nucleotides agree with TRBD1. Germline trimming cut 5 bases from V and 4 bases from J; bases unmatched to any gene: 7. This CDR3 contains 15 residues. The germline V gene has CDR1 SEHNR and CDR2 FQNEAQ (reference sequence). The CDR3 DNA reads as TGTGCCAGCAGCCCGCGGGACAGGGTGCCAGATACGCAGTATTTT. Protein: CASSPRDRVPDTQYF.

There are many counts of this clonotype. The chain joins TRBV29-1 to TRBJ2-3, with D maybe TRBD2 (5 bases). This CDR3 has 15 amino acids. V lost 6 bases and J 0 bases, leaving 16 bases between the germline ends. Germline loops: CDR1 SQVTM, CDR2 ANQGSEA. CDR3 loop: CSVLRRAASTDTQYF. The CDR3 region has the DNA TGCAGCGTCCTCCGGCGGGCGGCTAGCACAGATACGCAGTATTTT.

A few counts support this clonotype. The V gene is TRBV20-1, the J gene TRBJ2-7; D assignment may be TRBD1 or TRBD2 (7 bases each). The CDR3 is made up of 14 amino acids. Per germline, CDR1 DFQATT and CDR2 SNEGSKA (reference sequence). Trimming stripped 3 bases from V and 1 base from J, with 13 bases between. CDR3 coding DNA: TGCAGTGCTAGTGACAGGGAGGGATCCTACGAGCAGTACTTC. Its protein is CSASDREGSYEQYF.

This clonotype was seen ten or more times. The J gene is TRBJ2-2, the V gene TRBV24-1; possible D gene TRBD1, 7 bases. V lost 5 bases to trimming and J lost 6 bases, with 15 bases between them. CDR3 length equals 15 residues. Germline assignment: CDR1 KGHDR and CDR2 SFDVKD. The CDR3 region has the DNA TGTGCCACCAGTGCCGCGGGACAGCCGGCCGGGGAGCTGTTTTTT. Its protein is CATSAAGQPAGELFF.

Comment on this clonotype: It may be a read error: a sequence one base away is much more abundant. The V gene is TRBV19, the J gene TRBJ2-7; 7 bases map to TRBD1. From germline, CDR1 is LNHDA and CDR2 SQIVND (reference sequence). J was trimmed by 0 bases and V by 6 bases; bases with no gene match: 8. This CDR3 contains 15 residues. CDR3 DNA sequence: TGTGCCAGTAGATTGGCCTCAGGGGGCTCCTACGAGCAGTACTTC. It codes for CASRLASGGSYEQYF. The complete variable domain, with remaining parts taken from reference TRBV19 and TRBJ2-7, reads DGGITQSPKYLFRKEGQNVTLSCEQNLNHDAMYWYRQDPGQGLRLIYYSQIVNDFQKGDIAEGYSVSREKKESFPLTVTSAQKNPTAFYLCASRLASGGSYEQYFGPGTRLTVT.

V gene TRBV4-3 combines with J gene TRBJ2-1; no definite D call. With 4 bases removed from V and 5 bases from J, the gap between germline ends came to 18 bases. Germline values: CDR1 LGHNA, CDR2 YSLEER. This CDR3 has 16 amino acids. The CDR3, as DNA: TGCGCCAGCAGCCTACATGCGTCGGAGATGAACAATGAGCAGTTCTTC. It codes for CASSLHASEMNNEQFF.

Regarding this clonotype: With a much larger clone just one base away, this may be a read error. This chain uses TRBV7-9 with TRBJ2-1; 9 positions match TRBD2. The germline CDR1 and CDR2 sequences are SEHNR and FQNEAQ (reference sequence). The CDR3 spans 17 residues. The CDR3 protein is CPSSLSVAGAGGNEQFF. Here the CDR3 DNA reads TGTCCCAGCAGCTTATCGGTAGCGGGGGCCGGAGGGAATGAGCAGTTCTTC.

This clonotype was detected many times. The chain recombines TRBV14 with TRBJ1-5, with 9 nucleotides matching TRBD1. Looked up from germline, CDR1 is SGHDN and CDR2 is FVKESK. The CDR3 runs 21 residues. Trimming cost V 4 bases and J 4 bases; bases outside gene matches: 23. The CDR3 protein is CASSPQLLVTGGVGANQPQHF. The CDR3 DNA is TGTGCCAGCAGCCCTCAACTTCTTGTGACAGGGGGTGTGGGGGCTAATCAGCCCCAGCATTTT.

Concerning this clonotype itself: A much larger clone lies one base from this, so it may be a read error. This chain connects TRBV3-1 to TRBJ2-4; D remains unclear. The CDR3 covers 17 residues. CDR1 is LGHDT and CDR2 is YNNKEL in the germline V gene (reference sequence). CDR3 sequence reads: CASSPRIESLPTRIQHF. Written as DNA, the CDR3 is TGTGCCAGCAGCCCCAGAATCGAGAGTCTACCCACGAGGATTCAGCACTTC.

A word on this clonotype: Being one base from a much bigger clone, this may be a read error. V gene TRBV11-2 combines with J gene TRBJ2-1; 12 bases are shared with TRBD1. CDR1 SGHAT and CDR2 FQNNGV come from the germline V gene. The CDR3 length is 15 residues. This CDR3 reads CASRGQGASCNEQFF. In DNA, the CDR3 is TGTGCCAGCAGGGGACAGGGGGCATCCTGCAATGAGCAGTTCTTC.

This clonotype showed up many times. This rearrangement joins TRBV5-4 to TRBJ2-6; unclear D gene. CDR3 length: 16 residues. Germline V gives CDR1 SGHNT, CDR2 YYREEE (reference sequence). V lost 4 bases to trimming and J lost 1 base, with 12 bases between them. The CDR3 DNA sequence: TGTGCCAGCAGCCCCTTTGGAGCGTCTGGGGCCAACGTCCTGACTTTC. Translated: CASSPFGASGANVLTF.

This clonotype has ten or more counts. The chain has TRBV12-3 or TRBV12-4 and TRBJ2-3; 7 nucleotides line up with TRBD1. Germline trimming cut 8 bases from V and 2 bases from J; bases unmatched to any gene: 4. This CDR3 has 13 amino acids. In DNA form, the CDR3 reads TGTGCCAGCGGGACAGCGCTCACAGATACGCAGTATTTT. This encodes CASGTALTDTQYF.

In this sample, this clonotype turned up many times. V and J are TRBV7-9 and TRBJ2-3, with D perhaps matching TRBD2 (7 bases). The CDR3 runs to 18 residues. The V end lost 5 bases, the J end lost 3 bases, and 24 bases lay between the germline ends. Germline lookup yields CDR1 SEHNR and CDR2 FQNEAQ (reference sequence). The CDR3 is CASSHFTGGREWTDTQYF. The CDR3 bases are TGTGCCAGCAGCCATTTCACGGGGGGCAGGGAGTGGACAGATACGCAGTATTTT.

In this sample, this clonotype turned up many times. The V and J genes are TRBV29-1 and TRBJ2-5; D is tentatively TRBD1 or TRBD2 (5 bases each). The CDR3 length is 12 residues. V lost 1 base, J lost 6 bases, and 9 bases lay in between. Germline V gene sequence: CDR1 SQVTM, CDR2 ANQGSEA. The CDR3 sequence is CSVEVGPQTQYF. The CDR3 nucleotides are TGCAGCGTTGAAGTGGGACCTCAGACCCAGTACTTC.

A word on this clonotype: A much larger clone sits a single nucleotide away, making a read error possible. V usage is TRBV7-9 and J usage is TRBJ1-6, with a weak D call TRBD1 (6 bases). Germline assignment: CDR1 SEHNR and CDR2 FQNEAQ (reference sequence). The CDR3 sequence is 14 residues long. The V gene lost 5 bases and the J gene lost 11 bases, with 16 bases spanning the gap. As DNA, the CDR3 is TGTGCCAGCAGCCCGCCGGGGGCAAATCCACCCCTCCACTTT. Its translation is CASSPPGANPPLHF.